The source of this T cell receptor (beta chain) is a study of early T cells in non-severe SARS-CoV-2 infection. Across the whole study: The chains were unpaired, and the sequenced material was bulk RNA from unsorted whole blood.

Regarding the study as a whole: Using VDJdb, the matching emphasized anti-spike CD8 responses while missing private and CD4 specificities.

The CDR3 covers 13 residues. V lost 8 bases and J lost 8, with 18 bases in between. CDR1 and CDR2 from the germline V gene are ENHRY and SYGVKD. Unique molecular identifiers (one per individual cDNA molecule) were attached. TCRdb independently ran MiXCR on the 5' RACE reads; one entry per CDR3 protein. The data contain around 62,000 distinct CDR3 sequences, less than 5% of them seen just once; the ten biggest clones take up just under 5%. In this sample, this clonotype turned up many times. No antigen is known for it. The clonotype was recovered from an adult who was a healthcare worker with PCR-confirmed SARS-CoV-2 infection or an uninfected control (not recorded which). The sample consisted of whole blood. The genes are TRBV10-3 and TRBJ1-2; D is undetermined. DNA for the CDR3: TGTGCCATCTCAACAGAGACCTATAGGGGCTACACCTTC. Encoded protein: CAISTETYRGYTF.